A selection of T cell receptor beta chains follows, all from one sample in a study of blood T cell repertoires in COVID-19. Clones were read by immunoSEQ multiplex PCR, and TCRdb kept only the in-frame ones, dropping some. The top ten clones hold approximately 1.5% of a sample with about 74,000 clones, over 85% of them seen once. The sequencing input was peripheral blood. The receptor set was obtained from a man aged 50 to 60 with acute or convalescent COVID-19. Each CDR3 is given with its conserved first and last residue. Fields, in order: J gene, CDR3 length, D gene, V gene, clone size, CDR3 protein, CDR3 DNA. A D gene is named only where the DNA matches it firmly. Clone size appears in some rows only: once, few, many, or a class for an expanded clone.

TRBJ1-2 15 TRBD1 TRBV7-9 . CASSPRTGSNYGYTF TGTGCCAGCAGCCCGCGGACAGGGTCTAACTATGGCTACACCTTC
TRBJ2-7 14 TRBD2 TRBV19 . CASSIPGAGGEQYF TGTGCCAGTAGTATACCCGGGGCCGGGGGGGAGCAGTACTTC
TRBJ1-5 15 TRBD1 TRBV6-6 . CASSYGNRGNQPQHF TGTGCCAGCAGTTACGGGAACAGGGGAAATCAGCCCCAGCATTTT
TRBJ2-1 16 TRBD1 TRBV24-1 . CATSERGRSSYNEQFF TGTGCCACCAGTGAGAGGGGGCGAAGCTCCTACAATGAGCAGTTCTTC
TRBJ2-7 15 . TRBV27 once CASSINPGSDYEQYF TGTGCCAGCAGTATCAACCCGGGGTCGGACTACGAGCAGTACTTC
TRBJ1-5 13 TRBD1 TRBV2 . CASKGTGHQPQHF TGTGCCAGCAAGGGGACAGGCCATCAGCCCCAGCATTTT
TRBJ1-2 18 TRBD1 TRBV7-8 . CASSLGSGTGAQTYGYTF TGTGCCAGCAGCTTGGGGTCGGGGACAGGGGCCCAGACATATGGCTACACCTTC
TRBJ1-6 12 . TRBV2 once CASTRGYSPLHF TGTGCCAGCACAAGGGGCTACTCACCCCTCCACTTT
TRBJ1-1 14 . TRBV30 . CAWSYDRQNTEAFF TGTGCCTGGAGTTATGACAGGCAGAACACTGAAGCTTTCTTT
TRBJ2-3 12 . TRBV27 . CASSYQGRSQYF TGTGCCAGCAGTTATCAGGGTCGATCGCAGTATTTT
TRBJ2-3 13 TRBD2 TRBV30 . CAWSGGSVDTQYF TGTGCCTGGTCGGGCGGGAGCGTAGATACGCAGTATTTT
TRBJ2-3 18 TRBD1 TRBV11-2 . CASSLGRGLGSSTDTQYF TGTGCCAGCAGCTTAGGCAGGGGGCTCGGAAGTAGCACAGATACGCAGTATTTT
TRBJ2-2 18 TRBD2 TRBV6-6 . CASSQLAANFANTGELFF TGTGCCAGCAGTCAACTAGCGGCAAATTTCGCGAACACCGGGGAGCTGTTTTTT
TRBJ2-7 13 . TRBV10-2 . CASFFLKLYEQYF TGCGCCAGCTTCTTTCTGAAACTATACGAGCAGTACTTC
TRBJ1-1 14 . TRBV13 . CASSPRGGLIEAFF TGTGCCAGCAGCCCGAGAGGTGGGTTGATTGAAGCTTTCTTT
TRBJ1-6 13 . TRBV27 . CASRKGGGSPLHF TGTGCCAGCAGAAAAGGGGGGGGGTCACCCCTCCACTTT
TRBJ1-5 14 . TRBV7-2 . CASSLDGWERYQHF TGTGCCAGCAGTTTAGACGGGTGGGAGAGGTACCAGCATTTT
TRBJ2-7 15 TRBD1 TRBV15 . CATSRGGRGLHEQYF TGTGCCACCAGCAGAGGGGGCAGGGGGTTACACGAGCAGTACTTC
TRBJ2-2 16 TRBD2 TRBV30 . CAWSGLAGVVSGELFF TGTGCCTGGAGTGGCCTAGCGGGGGTGGTCTCCGGGGAGCTGTTTTTT
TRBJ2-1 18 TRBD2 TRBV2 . CASSEATGTSGSYNEQFF TGTGCCAGCAGTGAAGCGACCGGGACTAGCGGATCCTACAATGAGCAGTTCTTC
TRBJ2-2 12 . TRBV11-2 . CASTGRTGELFF TGTGCCTCTACAGGGCGGACCGGGGAGCTGTTTTTT
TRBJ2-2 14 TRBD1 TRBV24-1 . CATLGTGGTGELFF TGTGCCACCCTGGGGACAGGCGGCACCGGGGAGCTGTTTTTT
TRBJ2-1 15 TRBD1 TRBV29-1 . CSVEDQGDGYNEQFF TGCAGCGTTGAAGACCAGGGGGACGGTTACAATGAGCAGTTCTTC
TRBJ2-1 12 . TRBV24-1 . CATSDLTAEQFF TGTGCCACCAGTGATTTGACTGCTGAGCAGTTCTTC
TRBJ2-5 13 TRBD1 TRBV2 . CASRSGTEETQYF TGTGCCAGCAGGTCCGGGACAGAAGAGACCCAGTACTTC
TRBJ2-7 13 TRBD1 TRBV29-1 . CSVSGTGGLEQYF TGCAGCGTTTCCGGGACAGGGGGTCTTGAGCAGTACTTC
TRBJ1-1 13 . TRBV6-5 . CASSYQRGTEAFF TGTGCCAGCAGTTATCAACGGGGCACTGAAGCTTTCTTT
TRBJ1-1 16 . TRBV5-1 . CASSLIARGGNTEAFF TGCGCCAGCAGCTTGATTGCAAGAGGGGGGAACACTGAAGCTTTCTTT
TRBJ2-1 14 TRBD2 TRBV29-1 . CSFRTSGGNNEQFF TGCAGCTTCCGGACTAGCGGGGGGAACAATGAGCAGTTCTTC
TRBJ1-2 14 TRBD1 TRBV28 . CASSPGQGTDGYTF TGTGCCAGCAGCCCGGGACAGGGGACGGATGGCTACACCTTC
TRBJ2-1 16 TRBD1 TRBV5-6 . CASSLVSGTGGNEQFF TGTGCCAGCAGCCTCGTTTCCGGGACAGGGGGCAATGAGCAGTTCTTC
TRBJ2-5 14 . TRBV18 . CASSPPNSQETQYF TGTGCCAGCTCACCACCTAACAGCCAAGAGACCCAGTACTTC
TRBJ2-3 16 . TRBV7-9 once CASSLPKVGATDTQYF TGTGCCAGCAGCCTCCCGAAGGTAGGGGCCACAGATACGCAGTATTTT
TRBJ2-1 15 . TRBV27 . CASSQTVLSYNEQFF TGTGCCAGCAGTCAGACAGTTCTTTCCTACAATGAGCAGTTCTTC
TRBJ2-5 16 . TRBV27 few CASSLDPSGPQETQYF TGTGCCAGCAGTTTAGATCCCAGCGGGCCCCAAGAGACCCAGTACTTC
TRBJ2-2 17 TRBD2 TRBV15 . CATSRRSGIRNTGELFF TGTGCCACCAGCAGACGTAGCGGGATTAGAAACACCGGGGAGCTGTTTTTT
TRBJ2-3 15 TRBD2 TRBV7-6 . CASSTTAGGRGTQYF TGTGCCAGCAGCACTACGGCGGGGGGGCGGGGTACGCAGTATTTT
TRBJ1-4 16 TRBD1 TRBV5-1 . CASTSPSDRKNEKLFF TGCGCCAGCACCTCACCCTCGGACAGGAAGAATGAAAAACTGTTTTTT
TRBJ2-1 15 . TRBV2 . CASSEGRGSYNEQFF TGTGCCAGCAGTGAAGGTCGGGGGTCCTACAATGAGCAGTTCTTC
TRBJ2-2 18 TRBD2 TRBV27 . CASSLSRLIAGGTGELFF TGTGCCAGCAGTTTATCGAGGCTTATAGCGGGGGGTACCGGGGAGCTGTTTTTT
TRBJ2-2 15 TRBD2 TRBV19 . CASSRTSGSSGELFF TGTGCCAGTAGTAGGACTAGCGGGAGTTCCGGGGAGCTGTTTTTT
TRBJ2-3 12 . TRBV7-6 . CASSLIADTQYF TGTGCCAGCAGCTTAATCGCAGATACGCAGTATTTT
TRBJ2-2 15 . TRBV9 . CASSVGGRVGGELFF TGTGCCAGCAGCGTAGGGGGCAGGGTCGGCGGGGAGCTGTTTTTT
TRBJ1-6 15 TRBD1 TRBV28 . CASRQTTGSYSPLHF TGTGCCAGCAGACAGACGACAGGGTCGTATTCACCCCTCCACTTT
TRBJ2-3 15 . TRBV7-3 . CASSLRGISTDTQYF TGTGCCAGCAGCTTAAGAGGCATTAGCACAGATACGCAGTATTTT